Listed here are 2 T cell receptor beta chains from one sample, sequenced in a study of identical twins. MiXCR was run by TCRdb on the 5' RACE reads, yielding one entry per CDR3 protein. The table lists 550,000 to 700,000 distinct CDR3 sequences, around 20% of them singletons. Another study also made use of these data, one on T cells expressing NK-cell markers.

The sequenced sample was PBMCs. Every receptor here comes from a young woman in good health.

The chain has TRBV5-5 and TRBJ2-5; D is possibly TRBD2 (5 bases). CDR3 length: 13 residues. The germline V gene encodes CDR1 SGHKS and CDR2 YYEKEE (reference sequence). V lost 7 bases to trimming and J lost 3 bases, with 13 bases between them. CDR3 sequence: CASSRGVEETQYF. For the CDR3, the DNA is TGTGCCAGCTCCCGGGGAGTAGAAGAGACCCAGTACTTC.

This clonotype was picked up a small number of times. The chain employs TRBV5-1 and TRBJ2-5; 8 bases are a match to TRBD1. The length of the CDR3 is 13 residues. Per germline, CDR1 SGHRS and CDR2 YFSETQ. J was trimmed by 3 bases and V by 4 bases; bases with no gene match: 2. In DNA, the CDR3 is TGCGCCAGCAGCGGACAGGGTAAAGAGACCCAGTACTTC. It yields the protein CASSGQGKETQYF.